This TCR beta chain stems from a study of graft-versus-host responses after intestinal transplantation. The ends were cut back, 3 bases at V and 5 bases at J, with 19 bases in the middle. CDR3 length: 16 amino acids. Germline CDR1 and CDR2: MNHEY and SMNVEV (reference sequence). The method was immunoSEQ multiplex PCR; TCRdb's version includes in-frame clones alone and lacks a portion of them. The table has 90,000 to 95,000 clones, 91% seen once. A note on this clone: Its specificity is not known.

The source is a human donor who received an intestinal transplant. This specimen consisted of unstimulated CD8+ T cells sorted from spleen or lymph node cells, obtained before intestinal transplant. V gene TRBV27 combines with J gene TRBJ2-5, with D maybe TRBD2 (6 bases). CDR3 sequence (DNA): TGTGCCAGCAGTTTGACTGCGGTACTTGGGGGGGAGACCCAGTACTTC. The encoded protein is CASSLTAVLGGETQYF.